A single sample gave rise to the 19 T cell receptor beta chains below, sequenced in a study of blood T cell repertoires in COVID-19 (dated by TCRdb to 2018 to 2021). Libraries were prepared through the immunoSEQ multiplex PCR assay. Drawn from immuneACCESS, this table holds only the in-frame rearrangements with V and J called that TCRdb kept. Clones are partly lost; checked studies trace under half to an unresolved V gene and leave the rest unexplained. The sample has 250,000 to 350,000 clones on record, 75% to 95% of them singletons. In total, the top ten clones hold around 1.1% of the sample. Sequencing was performed on PBMCs or T cells enriched from blood (not recorded which). These receptors were collected from a woman in her 30s who had recovered from COVID-19.

Only one count was recorded for this clone. The chain has TRBV14 and TRBJ1-1; D gene uncertain. This CDR3 contains 16 residues. With 3 bases removed from V and 4 bases from J, the gap between germline ends came to 18 bases. The germline V gene encodes CDR1 SGHDN and CDR2 FVKESK. Written as DNA, the CDR3 is TGTGCCAGCAGCCAGATAGACGGGAACAATGGCACTGAAGCTTTCTTT. Translating it yields CASSQIDGNNGTEAFF. Combining the CDR3 with reference TRBV14 and TRBJ1-1 gives the whole variable domain EAGVTQFPSHSVIEKGQTVTLRCDPISGHDNLYWYRRVMGKEIKFLLHFVKESKQDESGMPNNRFLAERTGGTYSTLKVQPAELEDSGVYFCASSQIDGNNGTEAFFGQGTRLTVV.

This chain uses TRBV28 with TRBJ1-2; TRBD1 agrees at 7 bases. The J segment lost 4 bases and the V segment lost 6 bases, leaving 17 bases of the junction unmatched. The CDR3 covers 17 residues. The germline V gene encodes CDR1 MDHEN and CDR2 SYDVKM. CDR3 amino acids: CASRSDRVGGVGYGYTF. The DNA for the CDR3 is TGTGCCAGCAGATCAGACAGGGTGGGGGGAGTAGGCTATGGCTACACCTTC.

V gene TRBV6-2 or TRBV6-3 combines with J gene TRBJ2-7; weak D call: TRBD2 (5 bases). From germline, CDR1 is MNHEY and CDR2 SVGEGT. V lost 5 bases and J lost 6, with 17 bases in between. This CDR3 is 14 amino acids long. The CDR3 protein is CASSKLLGSGEQYF. The DNA of the CDR3 is TGTGCCAGCAGTAAATTGTTGGGGAGCGGCGAGCAGTACTTC.

The V gene is TRBV4-3, the J gene TRBJ1-3, with no clear D. V was shortened by 4 bases and J by 9 bases, with 13 bases between the two germline ends. The germline V gene has CDR1 LGHNA and CDR2 YSLEER. The CDR3 runs 13 residues. The CDR3 sequence: CASSPPGFGTIYF. The CDR3 nucleotides read TGCGCCAGCAGCCCACCCGGGTTTGGCACCATATATTTT.

J is TRBJ2-3 and V is TRBV18, with 14 bases identical to TRBD2. V shed 3 bases, J shed 6 bases, and the junction held 8 bases outside the gene matches. The CDR3 spans 17 residues. The germline V gene has CDR1 KGHSH and CDR2 LQKENI. The CDR3 loop reads CASSPPTGTSGSDTQYF. The CDR3 bases are TGTGCCAGCTCACCCCCCACCGGGACTAGCGGGAGTGATACGCAGTATTTT. The full variable domain, its missing parts supplied by reference TRBV18 and TRBJ2-3, is NAGVMQNPRHLVRRRGQEARLRCSPMKGHSHVYWYRQLPEEGLKFMVYLQKENIIDESGMPKERFSAEFPKEGPSILRIQQVVRGDSAAYFCASSPPTGTSGSDTQYFGPGTRLTVL.

V and J are TRBV11-3 and TRBJ2-7, with a tentative D call TRBD1 (7 bases). In germline, CDR1 is SGHNT, CDR2 YENEEA. CDR3 size: 15 residues. V lost 5 bases and J 2 bases, leaving 16 bases between the germline ends. CDR3 in amino acids: CASSPGSGGTYEQYF. The CDR3, as DNA: TGTGCCAGCAGCCCCGGGTCAGGGGGGACCTACGAGCAGTACTTC.

The chain couples TRBV11-2 to TRBJ2-4; TRBD2 matches at 11 bases. Per germline, CDR1 SGHAT and CDR2 FQNNGV. V was pared by 1 base and J by 1 base, with 9 bases of the junction left unmatched. This CDR3 has 19 amino acids. CDR3 sequence: CASSLASLAGAGAKNIQYF. DNA of the CDR3: TGTGCCAGCAGCTTAGCTTCACTAGCGGGAGCGGGGGCCAAAAACATTCAGTACTTC.

This chain joins TRBV28 and TRBJ2-1; 13 bases fit TRBD2. Germline V lookup: CDR1 MDHEN, CDR2 SYDVKM. The CDR3 consists of 19 residues. J lost 2 bases, V lost 7 bases, and 14 bases had no gene match. CDR3 coding DNA: TGTGCCAGCAACCACCGCCGGGGACTAGCGGGACTAGCCTACAATGAGCAGTTCTTC. Translation: CASNHRRGLAGLAYNEQFF.

CDR3 nucleotide sequence: TGTGCCAGCAGCGTAGGGGCAGGATCGGGGACTGAAGCTTTCTTT. It translates to CASSVGAGSGTEAFF. This chain connects TRBV9 to TRBJ1-1; unclear D gene. Germline CDR1 SGDLS, CDR2 YYNGEE. The V and J ends lost 0 bases and 5 bases respectively, with 14 bases between them. The CDR3 loop spans 15 amino acids.

The chain employs TRBV2 and TRBJ2-5; D is ambiguous. Trimming stripped 7 bases from V and 5 bases from J, with 17 bases between. Per the germline V gene, CDR1 is SNHLY and CDR2 is FYNNEI. This CDR3 is 14 amino acids long. CDR3 sequence reads: CASTAPGLGETQYF. The CDR3 DNA follows: TGTGCCAGCACAGCTCCGGGTCTCGGGGAGACCCAGTACTTC.

The chain links TRBV28 to TRBJ1-1; the D is unclear. The germline V gene has CDR1 MDHEN and CDR2 SYDVKM. This CDR3 is built from 12 residues. V lost 7 bases to trimming and J lost 1 base, with 7 bases between them. The CDR3 DNA sequence: TGTGCCAGCACTGTGTGGAACACTGAAGCTTTCTTT. It yields the protein CASTVWNTEAFF.

The count of this clone is one. The CDR3: CASTGGSGRVETQYF. Here the CDR3 DNA reads TGTGCCAGCACCGGAGGGTCCGGTCGTGTAGAGACCCAGTACTTC. The genes are TRBV18 and TRBJ2-5; a possible D gene is TRBD2 (6 bases). The V end lost 8 bases, the J end lost 4 bases, and 20 bases lay between the germline ends. The CDR3 has 15 residues. Germline CDR1 KGHSH, CDR2 LQKENI.

The genes are TRBV6-5 and TRBJ2-1; TRBD2 agrees at 7 bases. V gave up 4 bases and J gave up 3 bases; unmatched junction bases: 3. The CDR3 length is 14 residues. Germline V lookup: CDR1 MNHEY, CDR2 SVGAGI. The CDR3 DNA is TGTGCCAGCAGTTCCGGGACTAACTACAATGAGCAGTTCTTC. Encoded protein: CASSSGTNYNEQFF.

V usage is TRBV5-1 and J usage is TRBJ1-1, with 7 bases matching TRBD1. The V segment lost 3 bases and the J segment 1 base; nucleotides outside the gene matches: 3. The CDR3 consists of 14 residues. The germline gives CDR1 SGHRS, CDR2 YFSETQ. CDR3 protein: CASSSGTENTEAFF. In nucleotides, the CDR3 is TGCGCCAGCAGCTCCGGGACAGAGAACACTGAAGCTTTCTTT.

This clone was found once. The rearrangement links TRBV13 to TRBJ2-7, with D possibly TRBD1 on 6 matching bases. Trimming took 7 bases from V and 5 from J, leaving 15 bases between them. The CDR3 is made up of 13 amino acids. Per the germline V gene, CDR1 is PRHDT and CDR2 is FYEKMQ (reference sequence). CDR3 coding DNA: TGTGCCAGCACCGATACAGGGAACCACGAGCAGTACTTC. It is translated as CASTDTGNHEQYF. The whole variable domain, filled in from reference TRBV13 and TRBJ2-7, reads AAGVIQSPRHLIKEKRETATLKCYPIPRHDTVYWYQQGPGQDPQFLISFYEKMQSDKGSIPDRFSAQQFSDYHSELNMSSLELGDSALYFCASTDTGNHEQYFGPGTRLTVT.

The chain recombines TRBV14 with TRBJ1-1; TRBD1 matches 8 bases. With 0 bases clipped from V and 9 bases from J, the junction kept 6 bases outside the gene matches. CDR3 length equals 14 residues. Germline V gene sequence: CDR1 SGHDN, CDR2 FVKESK. DNA of the CDR3: TGTGCCAGCAGCCAAGATCGGGCAGGGGGCAAAGCTTTCTTT. It is translated as CASSQDRAGGKAFF.

CDR3 nucleotide sequence: TGTGCCAGCAGCTTTCAGGGTCTGCGACTGTTTTTT. This codes for CASSFQGLRLFF. The chain carries TRBV11-2 and TRBJ1-4; TRBD1 is a possible D gene (5 bases). The length of the CDR3 is 12 residues. Germline loops: CDR1 SGHAT, CDR2 FQNNGV. The V end was cut by 3 bases, the J end by 13 bases, with 12 bases between.

This chain joins TRBV5-8 and TRBJ2-7, with 9 bases identical to TRBD1. V shed 3 bases, J shed 2 bases, and the junction held 6 bases outside the gene matches. This CDR3 comprises 15 residues. Looked up from germline, CDR1 is SGHTS and CDR2 is YDEGEE. CDR3 nucleotides: TGTGCCAGCAGCTGGAACAGGGGGCTCCCCTACGAGCAGTACTTC. Its translation is CASSWNRGLPYEQYF.

The chain carries TRBV29-1 and TRBJ1-1; the match to TRBD1 covers 8 bases. Germline CDR1 and CDR2: SQVTM and ANQGSEA. The CDR3 has 12 residues. Trimming removed 4 bases from V and 3 bases from J; junction bases left unmatched: 1. The CDR3 DNA reads TGCAGCGTTGCACAGGGGGACACTGAAGCTTTCTTT. Protein: CSVAQGDTEAFF.